The clone carrying this TCR beta chain was seen a handful of times. Its cognate antigen is unknown. The data are from a study of T cells after yellow fever vaccination. The wider study: Libraries from low-cell-number fractions were prepared with the SMART-Seq v4 Ultra Low Input RNA kit. Study results and limitations: Reappearance after the booster was observed for most primary-vaccination clones (roughly 97% CD4, approximately 90% CD8). From the bulk population, abundant clonotypes could contaminate and appear within FACS-sorted repertoires.

The CDR3 is made up of 13 amino acids. Germline V lookup: CDR1 LNHNV, CDR2 YYDKDF (reference sequence). Trimming removed 5 bases at V and 6 bases at J, with 13 bases between. 5'RACE template switching added a universal primer site and UMIs to TCR cDNA. TCRdb recomputed calls from the 5' RACE reads with MiXCR, one row per CDR3 protein. The sample has about 510,000 distinct CDR3 sequences, around a fifth seen once. The chain joins TRBV15 to TRBJ1-1, with no clear D. The sequenced sample was PBMCs, obtained 21 days after the first yellow fever vaccination. The sequence was obtained from a man aged 18 to 29 who received the YFV17D yellow fever vaccine. CDR3 residues: CATSVPPMAEAFF. CDR3 nucleotides: TGTGCCACCAGCGTACCTCCCATGGCTGAAGCTTTCTTT. Full variable domain (rest looked up from reference TRBV15 and TRBJ1-1): DAMVIQNPRYQVTQFGKPVTLSCSQTLNHNVMYWYQQKSSQAPKLLFHYYDKDFNNEADTPDNFQSRRPNTSFCFLDIRSPGLGDTAMYLCATSVPPMAEAFFGQGTRLTVV.